The following is a T cell receptor (beta chain) sequence with its context. Its specificity is unknown. Some clones are missing from TCRdb's copy, which holds only in-frame ones; the method was immunoSEQ multiplex PCR. This sample has 180,000 or so clones, with approximately 88% found just once. The data were taken from a study of Ad26.COV2.S vaccination and SARS-CoV-2 variants. Study conclusions and caveats: Whether participants received vaccine or placebo, their non-spike TCR breadth was similar.

Trimming took off 1 base at V and 6 bases at J, with 6 bases between the two ends. The length of the CDR3 is 13 residues. Per germline, CDR1 LNHNV and CDR2 YYDKDF (reference sequence). This clonotype originated in a human donor who had recovered from COVID-19. The chain has TRBV15 and TRBJ1-4; D gene ambiguous. The input for sequencing was peripheral blood, taken after recovery from COVID-19. The DNA of the CDR3 is TGTGCCACCAGCAGAGCCTTAGATGAAAAACTGTTTTTT. As protein: CATSRALDEKLFF. The entire variable domain, with the rest obtained from reference TRBV15 and TRBJ1-4, is as follows: DAMVIQNPRYQVTQFGKPVTLSCSQTLNHNVMYWYQQKSSQAPKLLFHYYDKDFNNEADTPDNFQSRRPNTSFCFLDIRSPGLGDTAMYLCATSRALDEKLFFGSGTQLSVL.